What follows are 12 T cell receptor beta chains derived from one specimen sequenced in a study of blood T cell repertoires in COVID-19. The protocol was immunoSEQ multiplex PCR, while the TCRdb copy is restricted to in-frame clones and leaves out a portion. The sample holds 150,000 to 200,000 clones; 80% to 85% are singletons and the top ten take less than 10%. The specimen was peripheral blood. These receptors were obtained from a woman between 65 and 79 years old with COVID-19, enrolled during active disease.

This rearrangement joins TRBV27 to TRBJ2-5, with D perhaps matching TRBD1 (6 bases). The ends were cut back, 4 bases at V and 6 bases at J, with 18 bases in the middle. The CDR3 is made up of 15 amino acids. Germline V gene sequence: CDR1 MNHEY, CDR2 SMNVEV (reference sequence). CDR3 sequence reads: CASSSSNYRVKTQYF. The CDR3 DNA is TGTGCCAGCAGTTCCTCGAACTACAGGGTGAAGACCCAGTACTTC.

This clone has a single count. CDR3 loop: CASSYSSRNTEAFF. CDR3 sequence (DNA): TGTGCCAGCAGTTACTCGTCTCGGAACACTGAAGCTTTCTTT. The V and J genes are TRBV6-5 and TRBJ1-1; D is undetermined. The CDR3 spans 14 residues. V shed 0 bases and J shed 1 base, with 6 bases lying between them. Germline lookup yields CDR1 MNHEY and CDR2 SVGAGI.

The chain carries TRBV6-2 or TRBV6-3 and TRBJ2-7; weak D call: TRBD1 (6 bases). This CDR3 has 16 residues. Germline assignment: CDR1 MNHEY and CDR2 SVGEGT. Trimming left V 2 bases short and J 2 bases short, with 16 bases between. DNA for the CDR3: TGTGCCAGCAGTTACAAAGTGGGGGCGCAAACCTACGAGCAGTACTTC. It specifies CASSYKVGAQTYEQYF.

The chain employs TRBV7-2 and TRBJ2-1, with 7 bases that match TRBD2. The CDR3 totals 17 residues. The germline V gene has CDR1 SGHTA and CDR2 FQGNSA. Trimming removed 1 base from V and 6 bases from J; junction bases left unmatched: 12. The CDR3 nucleotides read TGTGCCAGCAGCTTAGAAAGCGGGACGGCAGGTCTCAATGAGCAGTTCTTC. This gives the protein CASSLESGTAGLNEQFF. The complete variable domain, with remaining parts taken from reference TRBV7-2 and TRBJ2-1, reads GAGVSQSPSNKVTEKGKDVELRCDPISGHTALYWYRQSLGQGLEFLIYFQGNSAPDKSGLPSDRFSAERTGGSVSTLTIQRTQQEDSAVYLCASSLESGTAGLNEQFFGPGTRLTVL.

There are a few counts of this clone. The rearrangement uses TRBV12-5 and TRBJ1-1; D might be TRBD1 (5 bases). CDR1 is LGHNT and CDR2 is FRNRAP in the germline V gene. The CDR3 is made up of 13 amino acids. Deletions cut 7 bases from V and 5 bases from J, with 14 bases between. The CDR3 sequence is CASAFTGGTEAFF. The CDR3 region has the DNA TGTGCTAGTGCCTTCACGGGGGGGACTGAAGCTTTCTTT.

About this clone itself: Within the sample, other DNA sequences also encode this same CDR3. V gene TRBV28 combines with J gene TRBJ1-2; 9 bases map to TRBD1. After removal of 6 bases from V and 2 bases from J, the junction contained 4 bases not matched to a gene. Germline V CDR1 and CDR2: MDHEN, SYDVKM. There are 14 residues in the CDR3. The CDR3 spells CASSLGQGNYGYTF. The DNA for the CDR3 is TGTGCCAGCAGCCTCGGACAGGGGAACTATGGCTACACCTTC.

The chain joins TRBV29-1 to TRBJ2-3, with a weak D call TRBD1 (5 bases). CDR1 and CDR2 from the germline V gene are SQVTM and ANQGSEA. The CDR3 runs 14 residues. Deletions cut 4 bases from V and 2 bases from J, with 13 bases between. CDR3 nucleotide sequence: TGCAGCGTTGTTAGCCAGGGTGCCACAGATACGCAGTATTTT. Residues: CSVVSQGATDTQYF.

V gene TRBV6-2 or TRBV6-3 combines with J gene TRBJ1-1; D is unclear. CDR3 length: 14 amino acids. V was clipped by 0 bases and J by 5 bases, with 10 bases between them. CDR1 is MNHEY and CDR2 is SVGEGT in the germline V gene. The DNA for the CDR3 is TGTGCCAGCAGTTACTCCCAGGATACGACTGAAGCTTTCTTT. Its translation: CASSYSQDTTEAFF.

Comment on this clone: Other DNA sequences of this sample code for an identical CDR3. The chain employs TRBV6-5 and TRBJ2-7, with 10 nucleotides matching TRBD1. Per the germline V gene, CDR1 is MNHEY and CDR2 is SVGAGI. The CDR3 sequence is 14 residues long. V dropped 2 bases and J dropped 3; count of bases not matched to a gene: 1. This CDR3 reads CASSYGQGVYEQYF. DNA of the CDR3: TGTGCCAGCAGTTACGGACAGGGGGTCTACGAGCAGTACTTC.

The V and J genes are TRBV18 and TRBJ2-1; TRBD2 matches 13 bases. The CDR3 loop spans 18 amino acids. With 6 bases clipped from V and 0 bases from J, the junction kept 8 bases outside the gene matches. Per the germline V gene, CDR1 is KGHSH and CDR2 is LQKENI. In nucleotides, the CDR3 is TGTGCCAGCTCTTCGGGACTAGCGGGACAAAGCTCCTACAATGAGCAGTTCTTC. Amino acid sequence: CASSSGLAGQSSYNEQFF.

This chain connects TRBV2 to TRBJ1-4; no definite D call. This CDR3 is built from 13 residues. Germline CDR1 reads SNHLY; CDR2 reads FYNNEI. The V gene lost 7 bases and the J gene lost 0 bases, with 6 bases spanning the gap. The CDR3 is CASKSATNEKLFF. The CDR3 bases are TGTGCCAGCAAGAGCGCAACTAATGAAAAACTGTTTTTT.

In its sample, this clone was seen a few times. The chain uses TRBV6-6 and TRBJ1-2, with TRBD1 identical over 7 bases. V shed 0 bases and J 8 bases; nucleotides not matched to a gene: 6. CDR3 length: 14 amino acids. CDR1 is MNHNY, CDR2 SVGAGI, per germline (reference sequence). CDR3 sequence (DNA): TGTGCCAGCAGTTACTCGACAGGGAGTATGGGCTACACCTTC. Protein: CASSYSTGSMGYTF.